A single sample is the source of the 4 T cell receptor beta chains below, sequenced in a study of blood T cell repertoires in COVID-19. TCRdb's copy holds only in-frame clones and misses some; the assay was immunoSEQ multiplex PCR. This sample yields roughly 250,000 clones, of which around four fifths are seen a single time; 1.5% to 2% belongs to the top ten. The sequencing sample was made of peripheral blood. Receptors were obtained from a woman of 80 years or more with acute or convalescent COVID-19.

The rearrangement uses TRBV25-1 and TRBJ2-3; D not resolved. The CDR3 loop spans 13 amino acids. Germline V CDR1 and CDR2: MGHDK, SYGVNS. The V and J ends lost 5 bases and 3 bases respectively, with 9 bases between them. CDR3 amino acids: CASSRGATDTQYF. The CDR3 DNA sequence: TGTGCCAGCAGTCGAGGAGCTACAGATACGCAGTATTTT.

This chain links TRBV19 with TRBJ2-5, with 12 bases that match TRBD1. V gave up 4 bases and J gave up 4 bases; unmatched junction bases: 7. CDR3 size: 16 residues. Germline CDR1 reads LNHDA; CDR2 reads SQIVND (reference sequence). The CDR3 is CASSTIPGQGAETQYF. The DNA of the CDR3 is TGTGCCAGTAGTACCATACCGGGACAGGGGGCAGAGACCCAGTACTTC. Based on the CDR3 plus reference TRBV19 and TRBJ2-5, the full variable domain is DGGITQSPKYLFRKEGQNVTLSCEQNLNHDAMYWYRQDPGQGLRLIYYSQIVNDFQKGDIAEGYSVSREKKESFPLTVTSAQKNPTAFYLCASSTIPGQGAETQYFGPGTRLLVL.

This chain joins TRBV29-1 and TRBJ1-4; no clear D. This CDR3 region has 13 residues. The ends were cut back, 2 bases at V and 0 bases at J, with 4 bases in the middle. Germline V gene sequence: CDR1 SQVTM, CDR2 ANQGSEA. The CDR3 region is CSVERATNEKLFF. Here the CDR3 DNA reads TGCAGCGTTGAAAGAGCAACTAATGAAAAACTGTTTTTT.

J is TRBJ2-5 and V is TRBV3-1 (or the pseudogene TRBV3-2); 7 bases match TRBD1. J was trimmed by 2 bases and V by 5 bases; bases with no gene match: 8. The germline V gene encodes CDR1 LGHDT and CDR2 YNNKEL (reference sequence). CDR3 length: 15 residues. The CDR3 region is CASSKRQGTQETQYF. As DNA, the CDR3 is TGTGCCAGCAGCAAGCGACAGGGCACACAAGAGACCCAGTACTTC.